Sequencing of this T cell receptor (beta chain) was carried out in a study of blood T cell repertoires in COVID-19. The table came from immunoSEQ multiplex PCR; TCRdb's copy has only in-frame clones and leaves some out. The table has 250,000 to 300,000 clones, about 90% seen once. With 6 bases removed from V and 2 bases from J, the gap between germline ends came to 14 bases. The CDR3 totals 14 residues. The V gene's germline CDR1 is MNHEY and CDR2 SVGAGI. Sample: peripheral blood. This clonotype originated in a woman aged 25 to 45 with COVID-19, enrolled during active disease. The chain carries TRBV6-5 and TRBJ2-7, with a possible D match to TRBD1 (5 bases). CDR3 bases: TGTGCCAGCAGATTGGGGCTGGGAACCTACGAGCAGTACTTC. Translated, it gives CASRLGLGTYEQYF.